The clone carrying this T cell receptor (beta chain) was found many times. Its antigen is still unknown. This sample is part of a study of CD8 T cells in ankylosing spondylitis. The CDR3 totals 12 residues. Germline V CDR1 and CDR2: DFQATT, SNEGSKA (reference sequence). Trimming took 7 bases from V and 5 from J; bases not matched to a gene: 6. General study points: Characteristic of ankylosing spondylitis blood, it appeared, was a TCR beta motif comprising eight highly homologous variants.

Quantitative 5'-RACE with molecular barcodes was used to make the TCR beta libraries. TCRdb re-called the 5' RACE reads through MiXCR, storing one row per CDR3 protein. This sample has some 840,000 distinct CDR3 sequences; 10% to 15% occur once, and the top ten carry around 0.51%. The chain couples TRBV20-1 to TRBJ2-7, with 9 bases that match TRBD2. This receptor was taken from a male donor with ankylosing spondylitis. The sample taken for sequencing was blood, either unsorted or a sorted T cell fraction (not recorded which). CDR3 sequence (DNA): TGCAGTGAGCGGGGGGTATCCAACGAGCAGTACTTC. Protein product: CSERGVSNEQYF.